This T cell receptor beta chain was observed in a study of cytotoxic CD8 clonotypes in ibrutinib-treated CLL. Repertoires were generated with immunoSEQ multiplex PCR, while TCRdb's copy carries only in-frame clones and drops some. This table holds 300,000 to 400,000 clones, 67% found once. Sequencing was performed on PBMCs, taken after 36 months of ibrutinib treatment. This receptor was taken from a human donor with chronic lymphocytic leukemia.

The CDR3 coding sequence is TGTGCCAGCAGCCGTGGGACAGCACGCACGAATGAGCAGTTCTTC. Its translation: CASSRGTARTNEQFF. The chain has TRBV11-3 and TRBJ2-1, with TRBD1 identical over 7 bases. In germline, CDR1 is SGHNT, CDR2 YENEEA. CDR3 length: 15 amino acids. Trimming removed 5 bases from V and 7 bases from J; junction bases left unmatched: 11.